This T cell receptor (beta chain) appears in the sequencing data of a study of blood T cells in healthy people across ages. This clonotype was seen more than once but under ten times. Its antigen is undetermined. V shed 6 bases and J shed 0 bases, with 15 bases lying between them. CDR1 SNHLY and CDR2 FYNNEI come from the germline V gene. The CDR3 contains 15 residues. It was with a sample-barcoded 5' primer and a J-beta primer mix that a second PCR of roughly 7 to 12 cycles was run. Each CDR3 protein gets one entry after TCRdb re-called the 5' RACE reads with MiXCR. The sample carries approximately 2,000,000 distinct CDR3 sequences, about 39% recorded once. Regarding the study as a whole: As naive T cell percentage varied, TCR beta diversity correlated strongly with it. Long-lived and aged donors differed, with more naive CD4+ cells and higher diversity in the long-lived.

The chain has TRBV2 and TRBJ2-7, with a weak D call TRBD1 (6 bases). The receptor's source is a human donor in good health. Specimen: blood. This CDR3 is CASRERTASSYEQYF. The CDR3 DNA is TGTGCCAGCAGGGAAAGGACAGCGAGCTCCTACGAGCAGTACTTC. The full variable domain, completed using reference TRBV2 and TRBJ2-7, is EPEVTQTPSHQVTQMGQEVILRCVPISNHLYFYWYRQILGQKVEFLVSFYNNEISEKSEIFDDQFSVERPDGSNFTLKIRSTKLEDSAMYFCASRERTASSYEQYFGPGTRLTVT.